The 17 T cell receptor beta chains presented below share a single source sample, sequenced in a study of post-analysis software for immune sequencing data. Prepared libraries of TCR beta cDNA carried unique molecular identifiers. One entry per CDR3 protein results from TCRdb running MiXCR on the PCR reads. The table includes hundreds of thousands of distinct CDR3 sequences, roughly 27% detected once. Their antigen targets remain unknown. Study-wide points: About 5 TRBV segments occurring more often in patients than controls included TRBV5-6, TRBV5-1 and TRBV20-1.

The sample consisted of blood. The receptor source for this set is a girl aged 5 to 17 with multiple sclerosis.

As regards this clonotype: The junction differs from germline at one of its ends, possibly a read error. The rearrangement joins TRBV29-1 to TRBJ2-1, with 7 positions matching TRBD2. The CDR3 covers 14 residues. Germline V gene sequence: CDR1 SQVTM, CDR2 ANQGSEA. The CDR3 bases are TGCAGCTACGCCATCGCTAGCGGCTACGATGAGCAGTTCTTC. Amino acid sequence: CSYAIASGYDEQFF.

This chain joins TRBV20-1 and TRBJ2-1; D perhaps matches TRBD1 (5 bases). Germline loops: CDR1 DFQATT, CDR2 SNEGSKA (reference sequence). The CDR3 is 11 amino acids. The germline V and J ends were trimmed by 3 bases and 12 bases, with 12 bases remaining between them. CDR3 coding DNA: TGCAGTGCTAGTTTTCAAAGGGGGCAGTTCTTC. Protein sequence: CSASFQRGQFF.

This clonotype was observed a handful of times. The CDR3 is CSAHDGGDTQYF. The DNA of the CDR3 is TGCAGTGCTCACGACGGGGGGGATACGCAGTATTTT. The chain joins TRBV20-1 to TRBJ2-3; 7 bases are a match to TRBD2. The germline gives CDR1 DFQATT, CDR2 SNEGSKA (reference sequence). CDR3 length: 12 amino acids. Trimming removed 5 bases from V and 6 bases from J; junction bases left unmatched: 5.

J is TRBJ2-1 and V is TRBV28, with D possibly being TRBD2 (6 bases). Germline values: CDR1 MDHEN, CDR2 SYDVKM. The CDR3 covers 16 residues. Trimming took off 1 base at V and 10 bases at J, with 20 bases between the two ends. CDR3 protein: CASSLLGIGRDPEQFF. Here the CDR3 DNA reads TGTGCCAGCAGTTTATTAGGCATCGGGCGGGATCCGGAGCAGTTCTTC.

This chain joins TRBV10-3 and TRBJ1-5; 8 bases match TRBD1. The ends lost 5 bases at V and 3 bases at J; junction bases unmatched: 3. This CDR3 contains 14 residues. In germline, CDR1 is ENHRY, CDR2 SYGVKD. DNA for the CDR3: TGTGCCATCAGTACAGGGGGAAACAATCAGCCCCAGCATTTT. This gives the protein CAISTGGNNQPQHF.

This clonotype was picked up a small number of times. J is TRBJ2-7 and V is TRBV29-1; 7 bases agree with TRBD1. The CDR3 extends over 13 amino acids. The junction had 5 bases not matched to a gene; V was cut back by 5 bases and J by 1 base. The V gene's germline CDR1 is SQVTM and CDR2 ANQGSEA. In nucleotides, the CDR3 is TGCAGCGTTTGGGACAGCCAATCCTACGAGCAGTACTTC. It yields the protein CSVWDSQSYEQYF.

The rearrangement joins TRBV19 to TRBJ2-1; 9 nucleotides line up with TRBD1. This CDR3 has 15 residues. After removal of 6 bases from V and 15 bases from J, the junction contained 18 bases not matched to a gene. Germline V gives CDR1 LNHDA, CDR2 SQIVND (reference sequence). For the CDR3, the DNA is TGTGCCAGTAGCCAAAGGGGGGACAGGGAGGGAAACGTGTTCTTC. Amino acid sequence: CASSQRGDREGNVFF.

This clonotype was seen a few times. V usage is TRBV10-3 and J usage is TRBJ2-1, with 7 positions matching TRBD1. This CDR3 region has 16 residues. The J segment lost 4 bases and the V segment lost 3 bases, leaving 9 bases of the junction unmatched. CDR1 ENHRY and CDR2 SYGVKD come from the germline V gene. The DNA for the CDR3 is TGTGCCATCAGTGACCCGGGACAGACGATATACAATGAGCAGTTCTTC. This gives the protein CAISDPGQTIYNEQFF.

With regard to this clonotype: A clone one base away is much larger, so this may be a read error. The chain links TRBV29-1 to TRBJ2-5, with D hard to call. The end of the DNA aligns better with TRBJ2-7, so the J call may be wrong. The CDR3 covers 14 residues. The germline gives CDR1 SQVTM, CDR2 ANQGSEA. The CDR3: CSVEDVLSGYEQYF. The DNA of the CDR3 is TGCAGCGTTGAAGATGTTTTATCGGGTTACGAGCAGTACTTC.

This clonotype was counted between two and nine times. The rearrangement joins TRBV6-2 or TRBV6-3 to TRBJ2-1, with TRBD1 as a possible D gene (5 bases). V was shortened by 0 bases and J by 3 bases, with 12 bases between the two germline ends. This CDR3 region has 16 residues. Per germline, CDR1 MNHEY and CDR2 SVGEGT. The CDR3 region has the DNA TGTGCCAGCAGTTACTCTCCTGGGGCCCTCTACAATGAGCAGTTCTTC. Translation gives CASSYSPGALYNEQFF.

J is TRBJ2-7 and V is TRBV20-1; the D gene is possibly TRBD2 (6 bases). V lost 5 bases and J 6 bases, leaving 17 bases between the germline ends. CDR3 size: 13 residues. The V gene's germline CDR1 is DFQATT and CDR2 SNEGSKA (reference sequence). CDR3 sequence (DNA): TGCAGTGCTCGCCTGAGGGCCGGGGGCGAGCAGTACTTC. This gives the protein CSARLRAGGEQYF.

In the case of this clonotype: No conserved phenylalanine or tryptophan is present at the end of the CDR3, so a read error is the likely explanation. The J gene is TRBJ2-3, the V gene TRBV6-5; a possible D gene is TRBD2 (6 bases). V lost 6 bases and J lost 1, with 11 bases in between. The CDR3 length is 14 residues. Germline V CDR1 and CDR2: MNHEY, SVGAGI. In nucleotides, the CDR3 is TGTGCCAGCAGAAGGAGGGTGGGCACAGATACGCAGTATTGT. As protein: CASRRRVGTDTQYC.

This chain uses TRBV20-1 with TRBJ2-3, with a tentative D call TRBD2 (5 bases). Germline loops: CDR1 DFQATT, CDR2 SNEGSKA (reference sequence). The CDR3 is 15 amino acids. V was shortened by 1 base and J by 2 bases, with 13 bases between the two germline ends. The CDR3 is CSARGGPHYTDTQYF. The CDR3, as DNA: TGCAGTGCTAGAGGCGGGCCTCATTACACAGATACGCAGTATTTT.

Details on this clonotype: Relative to the germline gene, one junction end is altered; a read error may explain this. The CDR3 nucleotides are TGCAGTGCTCTAGGACAGGGGGCCGCTGGGGCCAACGTCCGGGCTTTC. Translating gives CSALGQGAAGANVRAF. The V call is TRBV20-1, the J call TRBJ2-6, with 11 bases matching TRBD1. Germline V gene lookup returns CDR1 DFQATT and CDR2 SNEGSKA (reference sequence). CDR3 length: 16 residues.

This clonotype occurred a few times. The rearrangement uses TRBV29-1 and TRBJ1-1; D not certain. The CDR3 spans 11 residues. Germline CDR1 is SQVTM and CDR2 is ANQGSEA. V lost 3 bases, J lost 7 bases, and 9 bases lay in between. CDR3 amino acids: CSVDRGGEAFF. In DNA, the CDR3 is TGCAGCGTTGACCGGGGAGGTGAAGCTTTCTTT.

The chain links TRBV10-3 to TRBJ2-5, with D maybe TRBD2 (6 bases). The CDR3 consists of 12 residues. The germline V gene has CDR1 ENHRY and CDR2 SYGVKD. V shed 2 bases and J shed 11 bases, with 12 bases lying between them. This CDR3 reads CAISEMGGEQYF. In nucleotides, the CDR3 is TGTGCCATCAGTGAGATGGGGGGAGAGCAGTACTTC.

V usage is TRBV29-1 and J usage is TRBJ1-2; the match to TRBD1 covers 10 bases. CDR1 is SQVTM, CDR2 ANQGSEA, per germline. The CDR3 has 16 amino acids. V was pared by 6 bases and J by 4 bases, with 14 bases of the junction left unmatched. The DNA for the CDR3 is TGCAGCGTGGTCCTCGGGACAGGGGTCTCCGGCTATGGCTACACCTTC. Translating gives CSVVLGTGVSGYGYTF.